This T cell receptor beta chain comes out of a study of T-cell memory formation after mild COVID-19. In its sample, this clonotype was seen a few times. From the 5' RACE reads, TCRdb called clonotypes with MiXCR, one entry per CDR3 protein. Of roughly 550,000 distinct CDR3 sequences listed, around 20% were seen once; the top ten hold around 12%. The CDR3 runs to 14 residues. Germline loops: CDR1 DFQATT, CDR2 SNEGSKA (reference sequence). V lost 6 bases to trimming and J lost 7 bases, with 19 bases between them. The clonotype originates from an adult woman who had mild COVID-19 (a few samples of this study predate the infection). Cell type and time point are not known. The chain uses TRBV20-1 and TRBJ2-1, with D tentatively TRBD2 (5 bases). Sequencing was performed on PBMCs or a T cell subset sorted from them (not recorded which). CDR3 residues: CSAPREGPHNEQFF. The CDR3 nucleotides read TGCAGTGCACCTCGCGAGGGCCCTCATAATGAGCAGTTCTTC.